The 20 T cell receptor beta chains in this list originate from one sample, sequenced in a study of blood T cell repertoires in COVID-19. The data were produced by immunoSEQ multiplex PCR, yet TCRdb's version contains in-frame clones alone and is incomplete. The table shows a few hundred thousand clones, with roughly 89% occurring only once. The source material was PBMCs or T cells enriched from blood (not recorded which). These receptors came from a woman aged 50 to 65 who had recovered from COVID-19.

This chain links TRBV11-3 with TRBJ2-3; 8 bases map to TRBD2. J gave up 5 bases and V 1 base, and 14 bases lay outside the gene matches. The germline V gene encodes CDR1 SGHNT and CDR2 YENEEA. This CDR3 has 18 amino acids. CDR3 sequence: CASSLVGTRREAEDTQYF. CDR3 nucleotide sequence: TGTGCCAGCAGCTTAGTAGGGACTAGAAGAGAAGCGGAAGATACGCAGTATTTT.

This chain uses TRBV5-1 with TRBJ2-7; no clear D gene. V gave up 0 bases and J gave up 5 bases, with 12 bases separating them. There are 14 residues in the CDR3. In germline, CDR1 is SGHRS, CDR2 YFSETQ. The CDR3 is CASSLGKLLDEQYF. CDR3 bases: TGCGCCAGCAGCTTGGGTAAGTTACTGGACGAGCAGTACTTC.

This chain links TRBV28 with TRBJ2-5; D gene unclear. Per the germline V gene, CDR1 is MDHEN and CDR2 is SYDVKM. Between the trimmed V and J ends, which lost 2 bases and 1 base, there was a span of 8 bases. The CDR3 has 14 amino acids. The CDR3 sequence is CASSLSELQETQYF. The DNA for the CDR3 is TGTGCCAGCAGTTTAAGTGAGCTCCAAGAGACCCAGTACTTC.

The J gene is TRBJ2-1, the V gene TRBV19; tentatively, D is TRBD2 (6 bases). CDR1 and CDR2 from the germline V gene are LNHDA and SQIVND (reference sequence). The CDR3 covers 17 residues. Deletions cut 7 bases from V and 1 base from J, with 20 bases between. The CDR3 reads CASTPGLAGISYNEQFF. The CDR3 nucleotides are TGTGCCAGTACCCCAGGGCTGGCGGGGATATCCTACAATGAGCAGTTCTTC.

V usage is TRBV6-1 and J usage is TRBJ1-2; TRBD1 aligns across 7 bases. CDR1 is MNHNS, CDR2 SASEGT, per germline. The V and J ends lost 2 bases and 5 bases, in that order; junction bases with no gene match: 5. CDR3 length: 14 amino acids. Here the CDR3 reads CASSEPGRGYGYTF. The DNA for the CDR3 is TGTGCCAGCAGTGAACCGGGCAGGGGGTATGGCTACACCTTC.

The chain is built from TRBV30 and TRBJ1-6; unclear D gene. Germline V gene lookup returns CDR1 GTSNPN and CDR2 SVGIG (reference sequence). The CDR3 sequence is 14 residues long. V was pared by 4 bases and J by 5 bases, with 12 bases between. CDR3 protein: CAWTAQAHNSPLHF. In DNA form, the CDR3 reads TGTGCCTGGACTGCCCAGGCACATAATTCACCCCTCCACTTT.

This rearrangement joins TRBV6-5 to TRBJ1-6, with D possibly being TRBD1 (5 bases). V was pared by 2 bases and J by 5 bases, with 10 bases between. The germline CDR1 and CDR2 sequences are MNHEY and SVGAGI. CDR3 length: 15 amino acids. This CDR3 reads CASSYAGRDNSPLHF. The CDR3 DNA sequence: TGTGCCAGCAGTTACGCGGGACGAGATAATTCACCCCTCCACTTT.

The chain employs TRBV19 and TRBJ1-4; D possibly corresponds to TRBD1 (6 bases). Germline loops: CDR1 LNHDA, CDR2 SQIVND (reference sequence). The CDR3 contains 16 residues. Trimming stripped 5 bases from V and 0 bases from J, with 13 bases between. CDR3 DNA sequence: TGTGCCAGTAGTGTCGGGTGGACAGCAACTAATGAAAAACTGTTTTTT. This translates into CASSVGWTATNEKLFF. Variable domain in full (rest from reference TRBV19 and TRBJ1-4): DGGITQSPKYLFRKEGQNVTLSCEQNLNHDAMYWYRQDPGQGLRLIYYSQIVNDFQKGDIAEGYSVSREKKESFPLTVTSAQKNPTAFYLCASSVGWTATNEKLFFGSGTQLSVL.

The CDR3 DNA reads TGTGCCAGCAGCCAAGTAGCGGGGGAAGATAACTATGGCTACACCTTC. As protein: CASSQVAGEDNYGYTF. The chain employs TRBV7-8 and TRBJ1-2; tentatively, D is TRBD1 (5 bases). With 5 bases removed from V and 1 base from J, the gap between germline ends came to 17 bases. The CDR3 contains 16 residues. Germline V gene sequence: CDR1 SGHVS, CDR2 FQNEAQ.

CDR3 bases: TGTGCCAGCAGTGACAGGGGGGTTGGTCAGCCCCAGCATTTT. Translation gives CASSDRGVGQPQHF. The chain is built from TRBV27 and TRBJ1-5; 9 bases align to TRBD1. The V segment lost 5 bases and the J segment 6 bases; nucleotides outside the gene matches: 5. The germline V gene encodes CDR1 MNHEY and CDR2 SMNVEV (reference sequence). This CDR3 comprises 14 residues.

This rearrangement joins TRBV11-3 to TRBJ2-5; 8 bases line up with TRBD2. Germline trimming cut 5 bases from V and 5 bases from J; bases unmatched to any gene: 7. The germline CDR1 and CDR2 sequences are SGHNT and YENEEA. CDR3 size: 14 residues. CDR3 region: CASSLGTRGETQYF. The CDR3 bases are TGTGCCAGCAGCCTGGGGACTAGGGGGGAGACCCAGTACTTC.

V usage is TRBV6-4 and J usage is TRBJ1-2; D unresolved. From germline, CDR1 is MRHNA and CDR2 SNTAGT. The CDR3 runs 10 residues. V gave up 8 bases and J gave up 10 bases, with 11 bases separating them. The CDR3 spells CASSTPSYTF. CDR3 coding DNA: TGTGCCAGCTCCACACCGTCCTACACCTTC.

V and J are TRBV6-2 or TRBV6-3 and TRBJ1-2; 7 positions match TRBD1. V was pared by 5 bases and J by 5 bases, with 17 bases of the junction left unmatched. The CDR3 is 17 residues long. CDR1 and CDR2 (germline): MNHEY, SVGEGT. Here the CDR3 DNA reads TGTGCCAGCAGTCCGCGACGCGCTTCCGGGACAGATTATGGCTACACCTTC. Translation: CASSPRRASGTDYGYTF.

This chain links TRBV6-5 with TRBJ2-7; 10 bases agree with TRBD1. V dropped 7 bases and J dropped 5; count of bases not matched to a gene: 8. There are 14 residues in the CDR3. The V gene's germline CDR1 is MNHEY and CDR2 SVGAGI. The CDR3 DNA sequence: TGTGCCAGCAACTATGACAGGGGGCGAAACGAGCAGTACTTC. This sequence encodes CASNYDRGRNEQYF.

CDR3 protein: CASSQGRGLPEAFF. The DNA of the CDR3 is TGCGCCAGCAGCCAGGGAAGGGGGCTCCCTGAAGCTTTCTTT. V is TRBV4-3 and J is TRBJ1-1; 7 nucleotides line up with TRBD1. The junction had 7 bases not matched to a gene; V was cut back by 3 bases and J by 6 bases. Germline lookup yields CDR1 LGHNA and CDR2 YSLEER. The CDR3 consists of 14 residues.

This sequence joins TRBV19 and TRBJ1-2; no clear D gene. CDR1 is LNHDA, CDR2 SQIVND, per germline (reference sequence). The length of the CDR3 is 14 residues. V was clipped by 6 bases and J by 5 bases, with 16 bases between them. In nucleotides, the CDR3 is TGTGCCAGTAGGCCGATATCTACTGCTTATGGCTACACCTTC. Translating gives CASRPISTAYGYTF.

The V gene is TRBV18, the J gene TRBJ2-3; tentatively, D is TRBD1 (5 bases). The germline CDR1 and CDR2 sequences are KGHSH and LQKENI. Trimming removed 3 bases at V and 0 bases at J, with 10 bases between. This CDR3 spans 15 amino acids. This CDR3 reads CASSPTAASTDTQYF. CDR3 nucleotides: TGTGCCAGCTCACCGACAGCAGCTAGCACAGATACGCAGTATTTT. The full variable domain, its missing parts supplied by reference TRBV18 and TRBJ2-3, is NAGVMQNPRHLVRRRGQEARLRCSPMKGHSHVYWYRQLPEEGLKFMVYLQKENIIDESGMPKERFSAEFPKEGPSILRIQQVVRGDSAAYFCASSPTAASTDTQYFGPGTRLTVL.

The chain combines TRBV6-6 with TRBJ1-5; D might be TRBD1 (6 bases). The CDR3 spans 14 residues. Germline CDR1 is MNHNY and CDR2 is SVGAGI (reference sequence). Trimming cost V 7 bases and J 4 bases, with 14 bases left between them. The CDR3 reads CASNEARGNQPQHF. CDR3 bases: TGTGCCAGCAATGAGGCAAGGGGGAATCAGCCCCAGCATTTT.

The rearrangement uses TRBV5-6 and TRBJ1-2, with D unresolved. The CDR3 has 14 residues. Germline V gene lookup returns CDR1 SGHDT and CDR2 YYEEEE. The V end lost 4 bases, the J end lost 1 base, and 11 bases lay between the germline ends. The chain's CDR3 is CASSQDRGNYGYTF. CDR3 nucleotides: TGTGCCAGCAGCCAAGATCGGGGTAACTATGGCTACACCTTC.

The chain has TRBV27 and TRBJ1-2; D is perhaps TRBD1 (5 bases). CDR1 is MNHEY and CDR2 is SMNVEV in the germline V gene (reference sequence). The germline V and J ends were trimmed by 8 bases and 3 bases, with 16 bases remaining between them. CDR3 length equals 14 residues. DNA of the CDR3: TGTGCCAGCGCGACGGGGCGGGGCGACTATGGCTACACCTTC. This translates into CASATGRGDYGYTF.